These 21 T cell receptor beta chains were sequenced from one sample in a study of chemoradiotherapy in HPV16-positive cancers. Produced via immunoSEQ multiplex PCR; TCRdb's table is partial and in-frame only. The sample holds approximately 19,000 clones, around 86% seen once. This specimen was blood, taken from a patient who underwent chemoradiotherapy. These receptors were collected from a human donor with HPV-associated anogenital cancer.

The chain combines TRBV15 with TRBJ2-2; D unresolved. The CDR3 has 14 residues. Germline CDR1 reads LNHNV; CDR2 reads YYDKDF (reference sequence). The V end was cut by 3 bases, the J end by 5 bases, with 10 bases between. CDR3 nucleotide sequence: TGTGCCACCAGCAGTACGGTGGGAACCGGGGAGCTGTTTTTT. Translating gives CATSSTVGTGELFF. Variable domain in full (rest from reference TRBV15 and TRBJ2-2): DAMVIQNPRYQVTQFGKPVTLSCSQTLNHNVMYWYQQKSSQAPKLLFHYYDKDFNNEADTPDNFQSRRPNTSFCFLDIRSPGLGDTAMYLCATSSTVGTGELFFGEGSRLTVL.

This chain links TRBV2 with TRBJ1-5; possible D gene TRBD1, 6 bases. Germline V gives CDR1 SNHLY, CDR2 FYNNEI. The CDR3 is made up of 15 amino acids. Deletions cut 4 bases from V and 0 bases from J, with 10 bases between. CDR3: CASSGQVDSNQPQHF. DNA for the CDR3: TGTGCCAGCAGTGGACAGGTTGATAGCAATCAGCCCCAGCATTTT.

CDR3 in DNA: TGTGCCAGCAGCCTATTTTGTACCCGAAAGACCTATGGCTACACCTTC. Translation gives CASSLFCTRKTYGYTF. The chain couples TRBV7-8 to TRBJ1-2; no clear D gene. The CDR3 length is 16 residues. Trimming shortened V by 5 bases and J by 4 bases, and 20 bases separated the two germline ends. The germline V gene has CDR1 SGHVS and CDR2 FQNEAQ.

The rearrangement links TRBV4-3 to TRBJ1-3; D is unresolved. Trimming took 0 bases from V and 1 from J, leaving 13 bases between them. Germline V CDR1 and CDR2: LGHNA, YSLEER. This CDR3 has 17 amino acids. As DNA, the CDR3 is TGCGCCAGCAGCCAAGATAAGGTCGGTCGTTCTGGAAACACCATATATTTT. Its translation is CASSQDKVGRSGNTIYF.

The CDR3 region has the DNA TGTGCCATCAGATCCGGACAGGGGGCAACAGATACGCAGTATTTT. Translating gives CAIRSGQGATDTQYF. J is TRBJ2-3 and V is TRBV10-3, with TRBD1 matching 11 bases. Looked up from germline, CDR1 is ENHRY and CDR2 is SYGVKD. The CDR3 consists of 15 residues. Trimming cost V 6 bases and J 3 bases; bases outside gene matches: 5.

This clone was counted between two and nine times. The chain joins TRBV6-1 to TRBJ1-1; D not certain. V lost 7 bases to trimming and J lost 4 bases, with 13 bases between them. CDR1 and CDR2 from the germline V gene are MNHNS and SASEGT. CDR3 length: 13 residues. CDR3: CASTLERATEAFF. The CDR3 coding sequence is TGTGCCAGCACATTAGAGAGAGCCACTGAAGCTTTCTTT.

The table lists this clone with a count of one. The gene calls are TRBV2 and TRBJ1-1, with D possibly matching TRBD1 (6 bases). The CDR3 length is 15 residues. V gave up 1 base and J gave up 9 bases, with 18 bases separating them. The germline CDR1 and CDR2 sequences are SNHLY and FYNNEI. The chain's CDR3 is CASSEVRGEVSKAFF. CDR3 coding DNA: TGTGCCAGCAGTGAAGTAAGGGGGGAGGTATCGAAAGCTTTCTTT.

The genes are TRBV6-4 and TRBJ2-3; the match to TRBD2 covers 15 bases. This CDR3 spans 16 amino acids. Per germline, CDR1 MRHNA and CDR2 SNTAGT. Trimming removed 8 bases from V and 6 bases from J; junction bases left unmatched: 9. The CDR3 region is CASVKGTSGRRDTQYF. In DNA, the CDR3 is TGTGCCAGCGTCAAGGGGACTAGCGGGAGGAGGGATACGCAGTATTTT.

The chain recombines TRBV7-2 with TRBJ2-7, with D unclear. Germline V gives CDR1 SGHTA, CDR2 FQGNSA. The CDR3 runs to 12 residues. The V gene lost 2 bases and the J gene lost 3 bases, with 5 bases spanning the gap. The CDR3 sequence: CASSLRFYEQYF. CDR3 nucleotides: TGTGCCAGCAGCTTACGGTTCTACGAGCAGTACTTC.

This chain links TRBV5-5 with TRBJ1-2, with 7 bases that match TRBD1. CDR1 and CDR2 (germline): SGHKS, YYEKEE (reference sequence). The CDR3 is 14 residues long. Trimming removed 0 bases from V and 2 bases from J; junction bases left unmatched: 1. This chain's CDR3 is CASSLVGGNYGYTF. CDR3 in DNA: TGTGCCAGCAGCTTGGTAGGGGGCAACTATGGCTACACCTTC.

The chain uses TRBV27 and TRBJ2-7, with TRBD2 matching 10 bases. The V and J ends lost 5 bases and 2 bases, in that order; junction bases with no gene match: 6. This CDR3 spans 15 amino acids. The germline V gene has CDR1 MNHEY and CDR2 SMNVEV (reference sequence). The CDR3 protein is CASSPIAGGPYEQYF. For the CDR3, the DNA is TGTGCCAGCAGTCCGATAGCGGGAGGCCCCTACGAGCAGTACTTC.

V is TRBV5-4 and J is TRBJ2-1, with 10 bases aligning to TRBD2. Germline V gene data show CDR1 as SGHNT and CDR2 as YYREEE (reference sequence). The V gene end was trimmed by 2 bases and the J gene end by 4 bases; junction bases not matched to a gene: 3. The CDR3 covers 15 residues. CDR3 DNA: TGTGCCAGCAGCTTCACTAGCGGGGCTTACAATGAGCAGTTCTTC. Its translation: CASSFTSGAYNEQFF.

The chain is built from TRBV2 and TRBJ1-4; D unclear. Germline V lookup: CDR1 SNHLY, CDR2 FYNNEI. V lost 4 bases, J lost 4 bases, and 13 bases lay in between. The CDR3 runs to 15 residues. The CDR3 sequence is CASSAHGILNEKLFF. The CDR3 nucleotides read TGTGCCAGCAGTGCTCACGGGATCCTTAATGAAAAACTGTTTTTT.

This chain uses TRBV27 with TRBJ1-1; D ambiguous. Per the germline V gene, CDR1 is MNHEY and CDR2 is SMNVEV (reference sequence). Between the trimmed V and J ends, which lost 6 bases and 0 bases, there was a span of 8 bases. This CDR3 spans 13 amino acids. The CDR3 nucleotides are TGTGCCAGCAGACTTCAGATGAACACTGAAGCTTTCTTT. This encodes CASRLQMNTEAFF.

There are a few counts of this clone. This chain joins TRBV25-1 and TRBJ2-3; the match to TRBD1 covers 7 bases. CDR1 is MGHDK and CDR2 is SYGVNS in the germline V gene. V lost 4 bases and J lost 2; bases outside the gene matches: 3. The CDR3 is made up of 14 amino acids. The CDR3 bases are TGTGCCAGCAGTGGGGGGACAGCCACAGATACGCAGTATTTT. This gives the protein CASSGGTATDTQYF.

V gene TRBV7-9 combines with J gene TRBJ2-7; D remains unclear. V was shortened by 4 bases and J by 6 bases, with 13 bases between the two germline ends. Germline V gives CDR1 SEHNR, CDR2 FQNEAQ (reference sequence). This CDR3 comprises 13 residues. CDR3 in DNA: TGTGCCAGCAGCTCCGTGGCTGGGTCCGAGCAGTACTTC. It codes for CASSSVAGSEQYF.

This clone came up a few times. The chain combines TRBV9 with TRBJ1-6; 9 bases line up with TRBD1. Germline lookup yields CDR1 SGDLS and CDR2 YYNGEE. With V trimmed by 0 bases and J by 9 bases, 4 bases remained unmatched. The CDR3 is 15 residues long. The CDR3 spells CASSVDGTGTSPLHF. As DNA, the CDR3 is TGTGCCAGCAGCGTAGATGGGACAGGGACTTCACCCCTCCACTTT.

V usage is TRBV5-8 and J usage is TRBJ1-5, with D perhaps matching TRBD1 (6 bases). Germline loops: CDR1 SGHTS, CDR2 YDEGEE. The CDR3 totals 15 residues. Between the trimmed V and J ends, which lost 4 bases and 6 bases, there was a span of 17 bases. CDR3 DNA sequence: TGTGCCAGCAGCCTAAAGCAGGGGAAGGGTCAGCCCCAGCATTTT. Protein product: CASSLKQGKGQPQHF.

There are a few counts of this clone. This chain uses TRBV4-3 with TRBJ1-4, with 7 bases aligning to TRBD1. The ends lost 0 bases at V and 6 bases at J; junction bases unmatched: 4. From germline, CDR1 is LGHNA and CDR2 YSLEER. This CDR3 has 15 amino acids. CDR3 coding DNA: TGCGCCAGCAGCCAAGATGGACAGGCCGATGAAAAACTGTTTTTT. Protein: CASSQDGQADEKLFF.

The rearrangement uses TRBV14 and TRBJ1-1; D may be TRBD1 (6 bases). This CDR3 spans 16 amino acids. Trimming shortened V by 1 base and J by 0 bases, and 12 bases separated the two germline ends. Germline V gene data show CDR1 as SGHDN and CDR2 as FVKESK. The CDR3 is CASSQVTGQMNTEAFF. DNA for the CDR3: TGTGCCAGCAGCCAAGTGACAGGCCAGATGAACACTGAAGCTTTCTTT.

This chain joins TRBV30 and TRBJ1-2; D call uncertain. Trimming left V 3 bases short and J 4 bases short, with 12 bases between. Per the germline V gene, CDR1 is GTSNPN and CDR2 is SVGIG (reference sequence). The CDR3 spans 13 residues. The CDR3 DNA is TGTGCCTGGAGCTGGACGGGGTCCTATGGCTACACCTTC. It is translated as CAWSWTGSYGYTF. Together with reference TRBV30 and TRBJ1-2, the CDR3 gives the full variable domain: SQTIHQWPATLVQPVGSPLSLECTVEGTSNPNLYWYRQAAGRGLQLLFYSVGIGQISSEVPQNLSASRPQDRQFILSSKKLLLSDSGFYLCAWSWTGSYGYTFGSGTRLTVV.